This T cell receptor beta chain was profiled in a study of lymphopenia after photon versus proton radiotherapy. Study-level points and caveats: Under photons, naive T cells and diversity fell while effector/memory populations rose. After the lymphocyte nadir, photon-treated repertoires showed oligoclonal expansion, especially of CD8+ Temra cells.

A word on this clone: Its antigen is as yet unknown.

The CDR3 is made up of 13 amino acids. CDR1 is LGHNA and CDR2 is YNFKEQ in the germline V gene. V was trimmed by 0 bases and J by 5 bases, leaving 8 bases between them. Produced via immunoSEQ multiplex PCR; TCRdb's table is partial and in-frame only. The sample yields approximately 71,000 clones, roughly 90% seen once. Sequences were derived from peripheral blood, sampled from a patient treated with photon-based radiotherapy. This TCR derives from a woman between 65 and 79 years old with pancreatic cancer. The chain uses TRBV4-2 and TRBJ2-7; a possible D gene is TRBD1 (5 bases). The CDR3 sequence is CASSQDPRDEQYF. The CDR3 region has the DNA TGTGCCAGCAGCCAAGATCCCAGGGACGAGCAGTACTTC.